At least ten counts were recorded for the clone carrying this T cell receptor beta chain. This sample stems from a study of early T cells in non-severe SARS-CoV-2 infection. Individually, cDNA molecules had unique molecular identifiers attached to them. Using its own MiXCR run on the 5' RACE reads, TCRdb lists one record per CDR3 protein. This sample carries 70,000 to 85,000 distinct CDR3 sequences, 9% to 15% of them seen once, and the ten largest clones take about 7%. In germline, CDR1 is MNHNY, CDR2 SVGAGI (reference sequence). The V and J ends lost 6 bases and 8 bases, in that order; junction bases with no gene match: 6. The CDR3 totals 13 residues.

V usage is TRBV6-6 and J usage is TRBJ1-4, with 7 bases identical to TRBD1. The sample consisted of whole blood. This TCR derives from an adult who was a healthcare worker with PCR-confirmed SARS-CoV-2 infection or an uninfected control (not recorded which). The CDR3, as DNA: TGTGCCAGCAGGAACAGGGGTATCGAAAAACTGTTTTTT. Its protein product is CASRNRGIEKLFF.